The T cell receptor (beta chain) described here comes from a study of beta chain features in type 1 diabetes. This clone occurred a few times. Its antigen is still unknown. The CDR3 consists of 16 residues. V was clipped by 3 bases and J by 2 bases; unmatched bases: 4. Germline CDR1 and CDR2: LGHNA and YNFKEQ. The entirety of the isolated RNA underwent reverse transcription, so expressed TCRB transcripts were sequenced. Repertoires were generated with immunoSEQ multiplex PCR, while TCRdb's copy carries only in-frame clones and drops some. This sample carries some 900,000 clones, about 17% of them seen once, and the ten largest clones take about 0.02%. Study-level findings and limits: Compared to healthy donors, patients appeared to have naive, central memory and Treg TCRB repertoires that were more alike. Cells that show high TCR expression could be over-represented by cDNA sequencing.

Sample: naive CD4+ T cells from blood. The V and J genes are TRBV4-2 and TRBJ2-7; 13 bases line up with TRBD2. The origin of this receptor is a woman in her late teens or twenties in good health. CDR3 sequence: CASSHAGTSGAYEQYF. CDR3 nucleotides: TGTGCCAGCAGCCATGCCGGGACTAGCGGGGCCTACGAGCAGTACTTC.